This T cell receptor beta chain was found in a study of blood T cell repertoires in COVID-19. As for the study in general: Whether acute or convalescent, the COVID-19 samples came from the United States, Italy and Spain.

Produced via immunoSEQ multiplex PCR; TCRdb's table is partial and in-frame only. The sample lists roughly 270,000 clones; around 84% were seen once. The V and J ends lost 2 bases and 5 bases respectively, with 13 bases between them. CDR3 length: 14 amino acids. Germline CDR1 and CDR2: SGDLS and YYNGEE. Participant age was roughly 18 to 95 years, and participants resided in fewer than 25 US areas. The V call is TRBV9, the J call TRBJ2-5, with D possibly TRBD1 on 6 matching bases. The source of this sequence is a man between 40 and 49 years old who had been exposed to COVID-19. The sample was PBMCs or T cells enriched from blood (not recorded which). The CDR3 region is CASSVTGILETQYF. CDR3 bases: TGTGCCAGCAGCGTCACAGGGATTCTGGAGACCCAGTACTTC.